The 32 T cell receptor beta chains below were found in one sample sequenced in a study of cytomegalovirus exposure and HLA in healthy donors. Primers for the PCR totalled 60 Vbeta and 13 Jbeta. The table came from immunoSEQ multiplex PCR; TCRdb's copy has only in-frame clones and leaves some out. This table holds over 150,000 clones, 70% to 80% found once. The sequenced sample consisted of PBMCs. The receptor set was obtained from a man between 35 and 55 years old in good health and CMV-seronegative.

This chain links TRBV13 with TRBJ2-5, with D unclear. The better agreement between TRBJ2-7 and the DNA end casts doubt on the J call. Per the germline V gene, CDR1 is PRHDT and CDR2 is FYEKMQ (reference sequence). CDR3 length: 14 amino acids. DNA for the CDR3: TGTGCCAGCAGCTTAGGCAGAGTTCTAGGCGAGCAGTACTTC. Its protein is CASSLGRVLGEQYF.

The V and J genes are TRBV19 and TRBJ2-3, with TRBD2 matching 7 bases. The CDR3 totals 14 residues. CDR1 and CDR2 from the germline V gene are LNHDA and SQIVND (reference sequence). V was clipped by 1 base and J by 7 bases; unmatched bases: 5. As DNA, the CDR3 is TGTGCCAGTAGTATAGGTTCGACTAGCTATACGCAGTATTTT. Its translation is CASSIGSTSYTQYF. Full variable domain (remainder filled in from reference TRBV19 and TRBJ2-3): DGGITQSPKYLFRKEGQNVTLSCEQNLNHDAMYWYRQDPGQGLRLIYYSQIVNDFQKGDIAEGYSVSREKKESFPLTVTSAQKNPTAFYLCASSIGSTSYTQYFGPGTRLTVL.

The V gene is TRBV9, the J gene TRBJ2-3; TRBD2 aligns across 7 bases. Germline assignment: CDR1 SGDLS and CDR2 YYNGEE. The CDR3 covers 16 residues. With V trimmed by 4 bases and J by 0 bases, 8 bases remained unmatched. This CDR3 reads CASSTRLAFSTDTQYF. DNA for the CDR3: TGTGCCAGCAGCACCCGACTAGCATTTAGCACAGATACGCAGTATTTT.

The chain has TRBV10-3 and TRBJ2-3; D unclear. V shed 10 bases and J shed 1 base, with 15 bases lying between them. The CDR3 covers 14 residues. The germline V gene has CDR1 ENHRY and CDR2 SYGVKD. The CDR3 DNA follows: TGTGCCACGGGTGGCGGCCGCGGCACAGATACGCAGTATTTT. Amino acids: CATGGGRGTDTQYF.

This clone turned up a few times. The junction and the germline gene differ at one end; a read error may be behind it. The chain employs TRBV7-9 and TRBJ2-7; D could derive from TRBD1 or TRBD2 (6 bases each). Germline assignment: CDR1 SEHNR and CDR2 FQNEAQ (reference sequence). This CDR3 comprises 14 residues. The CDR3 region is CSSSLGGLSYEQYF. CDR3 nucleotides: TGTTCCAGCAGCTTAGGGGGGCTATCCTACGAGCAGTACTTC.

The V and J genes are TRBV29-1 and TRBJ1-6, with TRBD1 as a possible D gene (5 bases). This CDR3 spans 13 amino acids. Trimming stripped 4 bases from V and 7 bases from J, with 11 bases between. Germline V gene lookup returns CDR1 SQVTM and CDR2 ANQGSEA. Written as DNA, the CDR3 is TGCAGCGTTGTATCAGGGCCCAATTCACCCCTCCACTTT. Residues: CSVVSGPNSPLHF. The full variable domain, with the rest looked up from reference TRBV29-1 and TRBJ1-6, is SAVISQKPSRDICQRGTSLTIQCQVDSQVTMMFWYRQQPGQSLTLIATANQGSEATYESGFVIDKFPISRPNLTFSTLTVSNMSPEDSSIYLCSVVSGPNSPLHFGNGTRLTVT.

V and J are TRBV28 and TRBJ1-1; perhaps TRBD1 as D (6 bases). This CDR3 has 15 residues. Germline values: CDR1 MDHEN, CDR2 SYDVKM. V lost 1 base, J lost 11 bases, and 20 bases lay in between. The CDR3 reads CASSLYPTQGPGAFF. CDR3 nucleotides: TGTGCCAGCAGTTTATACCCAACACAGGGACCTGGTGCTTTCTTT.

CDR3 amino acids: CASSLGLAGGETQYF. CDR3 coding DNA: TGCGCCAGCAGCTTGGGACTAGCGGGAGGAGAGACCCAGTACTTC. The chain is built from TRBV5-1 and TRBJ2-5, with 13 bases matching TRBD2. J gave up 4 bases and V 0 bases, and 0 bases lay outside the gene matches. Germline V gene data show CDR1 as SGHRS and CDR2 as YFSETQ. This CDR3 is 15 amino acids long.

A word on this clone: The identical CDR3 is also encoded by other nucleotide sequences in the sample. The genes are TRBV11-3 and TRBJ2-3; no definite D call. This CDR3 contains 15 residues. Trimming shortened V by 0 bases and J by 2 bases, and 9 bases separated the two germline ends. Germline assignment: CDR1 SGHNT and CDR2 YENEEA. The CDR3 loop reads CASSLEGQSTDTQYF. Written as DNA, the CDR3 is TGTGCCAGCAGCTTAGAGGGCCAGTCCACAGATACGCAGTATTTT.

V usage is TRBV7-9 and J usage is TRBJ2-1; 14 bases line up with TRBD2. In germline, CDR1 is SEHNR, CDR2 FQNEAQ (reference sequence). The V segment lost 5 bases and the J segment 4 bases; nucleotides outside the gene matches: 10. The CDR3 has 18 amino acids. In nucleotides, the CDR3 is TGTGCCAGCAGCCTGAGGACTAGCGGGAGGATCGGATACAATGAGCAGTTCTTC. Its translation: CASSLRTSGRIGYNEQFF.

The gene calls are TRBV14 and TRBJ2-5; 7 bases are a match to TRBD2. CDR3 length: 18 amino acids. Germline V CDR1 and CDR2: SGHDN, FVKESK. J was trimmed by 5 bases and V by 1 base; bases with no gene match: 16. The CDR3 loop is CASSQVRGGSSSGETQYF. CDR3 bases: TGTGCCAGCAGCCAAGTTCGTGGCGGGAGCTCATCTGGCGAGACCCAGTACTTC.

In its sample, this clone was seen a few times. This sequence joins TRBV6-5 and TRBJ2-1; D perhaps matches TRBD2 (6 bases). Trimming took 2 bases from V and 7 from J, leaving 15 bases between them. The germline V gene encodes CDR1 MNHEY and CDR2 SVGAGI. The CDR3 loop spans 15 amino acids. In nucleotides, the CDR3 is TGTGCCAGCAGTTACGCGGGACTCCGGGGGAATGAGCAGTTCTTC. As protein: CASSYAGLRGNEQFF.

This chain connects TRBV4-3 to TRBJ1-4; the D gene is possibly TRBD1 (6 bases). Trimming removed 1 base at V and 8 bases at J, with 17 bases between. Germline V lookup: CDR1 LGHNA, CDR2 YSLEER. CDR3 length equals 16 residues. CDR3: CASSQGTRGSQEKLFF. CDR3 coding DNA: TGCGCCAGCAGCCAAGGTACCAGGGGAAGCCAGGAAAAACTGTTTTTT.

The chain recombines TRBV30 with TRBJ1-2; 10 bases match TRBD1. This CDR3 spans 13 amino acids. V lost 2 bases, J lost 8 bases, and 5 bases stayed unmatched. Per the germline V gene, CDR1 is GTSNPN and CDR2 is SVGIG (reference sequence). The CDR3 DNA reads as TGTGCCTGGAGTTCGACAGGGGGCTACGGCTACACCTTC. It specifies CAWSSTGGYGYTF.

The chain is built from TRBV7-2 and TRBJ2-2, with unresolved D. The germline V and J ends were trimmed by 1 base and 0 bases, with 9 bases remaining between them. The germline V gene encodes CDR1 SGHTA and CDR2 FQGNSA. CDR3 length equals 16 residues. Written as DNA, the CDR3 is TGTGCCAGCAGCTTAGTCGGTGGTTCGAACACCGGGGAGCTGTTTTTT. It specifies CASSLVGGSNTGELFF.

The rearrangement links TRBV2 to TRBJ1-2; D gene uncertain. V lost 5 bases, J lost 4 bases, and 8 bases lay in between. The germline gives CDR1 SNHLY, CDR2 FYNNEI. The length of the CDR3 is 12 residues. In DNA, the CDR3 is TGTGCCAGCAGTTCAGGAACCTATGGCTACACCTTC. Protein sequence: CASSSGTYGYTF.

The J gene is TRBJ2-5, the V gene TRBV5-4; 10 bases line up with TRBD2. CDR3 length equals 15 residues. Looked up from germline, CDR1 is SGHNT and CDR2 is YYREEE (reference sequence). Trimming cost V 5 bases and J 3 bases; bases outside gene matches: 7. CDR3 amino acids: CASRRDTSGEETQYF. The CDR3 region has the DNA TGTGCCAGCAGGCGGGACACTAGCGGGGAAGAGACCCAGTACTTC.

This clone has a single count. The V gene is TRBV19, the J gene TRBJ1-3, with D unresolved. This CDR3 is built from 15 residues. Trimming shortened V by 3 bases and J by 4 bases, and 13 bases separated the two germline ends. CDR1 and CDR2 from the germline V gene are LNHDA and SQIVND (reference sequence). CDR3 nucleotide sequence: TGTGCCAGTAGTATCGAAGGAGGGTACGGAAACACCATATATTTT. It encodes CASSIEGGYGNTIYF. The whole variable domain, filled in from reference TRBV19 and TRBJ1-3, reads DGGITQSPKYLFRKEGQNVTLSCEQNLNHDAMYWYRQDPGQGLRLIYYSQIVNDFQKGDIAEGYSVSREKKESFPLTVTSAQKNPTAFYLCASSIEGGYGNTIYFGEGSWLTVV.

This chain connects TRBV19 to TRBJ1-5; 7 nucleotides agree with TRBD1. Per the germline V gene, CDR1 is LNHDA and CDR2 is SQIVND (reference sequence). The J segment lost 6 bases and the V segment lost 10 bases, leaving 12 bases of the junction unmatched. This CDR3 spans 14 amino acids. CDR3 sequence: CATQGRTGPQPQHF. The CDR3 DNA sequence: TGTGCCACCCAGGGGAGGACAGGACCTCAGCCCCAGCATTTT.

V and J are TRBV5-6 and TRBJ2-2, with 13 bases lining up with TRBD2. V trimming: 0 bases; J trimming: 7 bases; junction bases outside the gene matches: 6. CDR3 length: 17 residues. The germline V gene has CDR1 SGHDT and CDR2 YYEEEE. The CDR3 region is CASSLAGTSGTVGELFF. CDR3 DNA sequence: TGTGCCAGCAGCTTGGCAGGGACTAGCGGGACGGTCGGGGAGCTGTTTTTT.

CDR3: CASSLEGQGKDTQYF. CDR3 sequence (DNA): TGTGCCAGCAGCTTAGAGGGGCAGGGGAAAGATACGCAGTATTTT. The rearrangement joins TRBV13 to TRBJ2-3, with D perhaps TRBD1 (6 bases). V was clipped by 1 base and J by 5 bases, with 13 bases between them. The germline CDR1 and CDR2 sequences are PRHDT and FYEKMQ (reference sequence). The length of the CDR3 is 15 residues.

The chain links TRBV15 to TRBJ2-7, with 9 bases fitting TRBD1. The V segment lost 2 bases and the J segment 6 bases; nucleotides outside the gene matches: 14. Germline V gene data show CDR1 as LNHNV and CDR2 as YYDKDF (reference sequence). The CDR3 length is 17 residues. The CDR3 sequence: CATSRLPPGQGALEQYF. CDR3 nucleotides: TGTGCCACCAGCAGACTTCCTCCGGGACAGGGTGCCCTCGAGCAGTACTTC.

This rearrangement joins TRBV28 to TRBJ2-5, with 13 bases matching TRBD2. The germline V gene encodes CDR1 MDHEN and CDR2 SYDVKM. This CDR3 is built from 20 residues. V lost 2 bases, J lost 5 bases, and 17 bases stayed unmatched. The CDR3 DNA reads TGTGCCAGCAGTTTACGGGGACTAGCGGGATTCCCCACCCGGGAGGAGACCCAGTACTTC. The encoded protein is CASSLRGLAGFPTREETQYF. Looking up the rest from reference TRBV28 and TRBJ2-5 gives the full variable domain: DVKVTQSSRYLVKRTGEKVFLECVQDMDHENMFWYRQDPGLGLRLIYFSYDVKMKEKGDIPEGYSVSREKKERFSLILESASTNQTSMYLCASSLRGLAGFPTREETQYFGPGTRLLVL.

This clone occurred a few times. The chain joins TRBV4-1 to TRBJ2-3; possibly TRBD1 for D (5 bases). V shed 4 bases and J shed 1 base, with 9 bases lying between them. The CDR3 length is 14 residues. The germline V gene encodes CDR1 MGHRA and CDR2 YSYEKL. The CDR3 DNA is TGCGCCAGCAGCCCAGGGCCGGGCACAGATACGCAGTATTTT. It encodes CASSPGPGTDTQYF.

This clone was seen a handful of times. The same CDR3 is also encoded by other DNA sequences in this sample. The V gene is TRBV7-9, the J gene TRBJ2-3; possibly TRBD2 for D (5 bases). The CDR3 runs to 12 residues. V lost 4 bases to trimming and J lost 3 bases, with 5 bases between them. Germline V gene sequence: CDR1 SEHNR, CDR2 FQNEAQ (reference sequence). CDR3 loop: CASSSGTDTQYF. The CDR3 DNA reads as TGTGCCAGCAGCTCGGGGACAGATACGCAGTATTTT. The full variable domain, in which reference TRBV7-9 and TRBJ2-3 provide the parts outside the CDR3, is DTGVSQNPRHKITKRGQNVTFRCDPISEHNRLYWYRQTLGQGPEFLTYFQNEAQLEKSRLLSDRFSAERPKGSFSTLEIQRTEQGDSAMYLCASSSGTDTQYFGPGTRLTVL.

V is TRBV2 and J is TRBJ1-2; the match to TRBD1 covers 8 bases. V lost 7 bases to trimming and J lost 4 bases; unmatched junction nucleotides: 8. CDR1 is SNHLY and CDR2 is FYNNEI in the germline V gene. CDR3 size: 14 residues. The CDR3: CASNPEDRVYGYTF. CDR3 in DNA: TGTGCCAGCAATCCGGAGGACAGGGTCTATGGCTACACCTTC.

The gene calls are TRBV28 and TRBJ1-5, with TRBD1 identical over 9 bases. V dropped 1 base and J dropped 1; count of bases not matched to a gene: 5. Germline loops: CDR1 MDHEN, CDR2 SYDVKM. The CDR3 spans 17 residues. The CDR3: CASSLFTGTGSNQPQHF. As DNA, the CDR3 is TGTGCCAGCAGTTTATTTACAGGGACAGGGAGCAATCAGCCCCAGCATTTT.

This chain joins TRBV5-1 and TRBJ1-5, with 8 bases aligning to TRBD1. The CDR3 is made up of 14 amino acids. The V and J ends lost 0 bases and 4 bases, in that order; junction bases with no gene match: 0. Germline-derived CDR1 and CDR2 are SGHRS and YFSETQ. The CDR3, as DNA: TGCGCCAGCAGCTTGGGGACAGGGAATCAGCCCCAGCATTTT. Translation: CASSLGTGNQPQHF. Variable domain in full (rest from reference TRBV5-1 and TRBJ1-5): KAGVTQTPRYLIKTRGQQVTLSCSPISGHRSVSWYQQTPGQGLQFLFEYFSETQRNKGNFPGRFSGRQFSNSRSEMNVSTLELGDSALYLCASSLGTGNQPQHFGDGTRLSIL.

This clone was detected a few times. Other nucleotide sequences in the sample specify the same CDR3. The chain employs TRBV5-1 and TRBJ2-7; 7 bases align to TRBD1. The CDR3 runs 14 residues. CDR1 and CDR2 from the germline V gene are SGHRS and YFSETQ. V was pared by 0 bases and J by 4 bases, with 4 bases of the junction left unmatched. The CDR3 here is CASSLEGGPYEQYF. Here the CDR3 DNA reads TGCGCCAGCAGCTTGGAAGGGGGCCCTTACGAGCAGTACTTC.

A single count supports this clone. CDR3 in amino acids: CASSEDRTRAFF. DNA of the CDR3: TGTGCCAGCAGCGAAGACAGAACGCGAGCTTTCTTT. The chain couples TRBV5-5 to TRBJ1-1, with D possibly TRBD1 on 5 matching bases. There are 12 residues in the CDR3. Trimming left V 4 bases short and J 10 bases short, with 14 bases between. Germline V lookup: CDR1 SGHKS, CDR2 YYEKEE (reference sequence).

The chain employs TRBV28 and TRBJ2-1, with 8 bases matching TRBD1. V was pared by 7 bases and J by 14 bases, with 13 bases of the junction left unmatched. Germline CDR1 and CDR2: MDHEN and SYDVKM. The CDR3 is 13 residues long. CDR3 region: CASTLGQGGRKFF. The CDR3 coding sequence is TGTGCCAGCACCCTCGGACAGGGTGGTCGAAAGTTCTTC.

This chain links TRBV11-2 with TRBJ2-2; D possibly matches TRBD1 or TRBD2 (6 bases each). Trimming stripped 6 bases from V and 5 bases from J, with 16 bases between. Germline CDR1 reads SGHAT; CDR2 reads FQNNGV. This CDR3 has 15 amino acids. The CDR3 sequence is CASSLQGGGTGELFF. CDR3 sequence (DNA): TGTGCCAGCAGTTTACAGGGAGGAGGGACCGGGGAGCTGTTTTTT.